The 22 T cell receptor beta chains in this list originate from one sample, sequenced in a study of T cell repertoires in cytomegalovirus infection. Each CDR3 protein is one row after TCRdb ran MiXCR on the reads. The sample lists around 300,000 distinct CDR3 sequences, roughly 25% occurring once. These receptors are not linked to any known antigen. The material was cultured PBMCs, obtained from culture after CMV antigen stimulation. The receptors were gathered from a human donor in good health (CMV status not recorded). Some clones in this sample may be carry-over from other donors' samples.

This clonotype was counted a few times. V and J are TRBV28 and TRBJ2-6, with 9 bases identical to TRBD1. With V trimmed by 9 bases and J by 0 bases, 9 bases remained unmatched. The CDR3 is 17 amino acids. Germline-derived CDR1 and CDR2 are MDHEN and SYDVKM. This CDR3 reads CASSPGQGRSGANVLTF. The CDR3 DNA follows: TGTGCCAGTAGCCCGGGACAGGGCCGCTCTGGGGCCAACGTCCTGACTTTC.

The chain uses TRBV2 and TRBJ2-2; TRBD1 matches 8 bases. CDR1 is SNHLY and CDR2 is FYNNEI in the germline V gene. Unmatched junction bases numbered 10, after V lost 6 bases and J lost 7 bases. The CDR3 contains 15 residues. CDR3 loop: CASRFDRGRVGELFF. The CDR3 DNA reads TGTGCCAGCAGGTTTGACAGGGGCCGAGTCGGGGAGCTGTTTTTT. The full variable domain, with the rest looked up from reference TRBV2 and TRBJ2-2, is EPEVTQTPSHQVTQMGQEVILRCVPISNHLYFYWYRQILGQKVEFLVSFYNNEISEKSEIFDDQFSVERPDGSNFTLKIRSTKLEDSAMYFCASRFDRGRVGELFFGEGSRLTVL.

This chain joins TRBV19 and TRBJ2-3; D remains unclear. V was pared by 2 bases and J by 0 bases, with 9 bases between. CDR3 length equals 15 residues. Per germline, CDR1 LNHDA and CDR2 SQIVND (reference sequence). CDR3 sequence (DNA): TGTGCCAGTAGTATAATGGGGATTAGCACAGATACGCAGTATTTT. It codes for CASSIMGISTDTQYF.

As regards this clonotype: The CDR3 does not close with the conserved phenylalanine or tryptophan, likely indicating a read error. The V gene is TRBV15, the J gene TRBJ2-1, with 9 positions matching TRBD2. The CDR3 is 17 amino acids. V shed 4 bases and J 9 bases; nucleotides not matched to a gene: 16. In germline, CDR1 is LNHNV, CDR2 YYDKDF (reference sequence). The CDR3 nucleotides read TGTGCCACCAGCACCTTTTATAGCGGGAGAGGAGGGGGTGAGCAGTTCTCC. This codes for CATSTFYSGRGGGEQFS.

CDR3 residues: CSAQRQLNTEAFF. In nucleotides, the CDR3 is TGCAGTGCTCAGAGGCAACTGAACACTGAAGCTTTCTTT. This rearrangement joins TRBV20-1 to TRBJ1-1; D is undetermined. Per the germline V gene, CDR1 is DFQATT and CDR2 is SNEGSKA (reference sequence). The CDR3 is 13 amino acids. The V end lost 5 bases, the J end lost 0 bases, and 10 bases lay between the germline ends.

This clonotype was observed at least ten times. The CDR3 protein is CASSLPDAGLPDAGGRTDTQYF. For the CDR3, the DNA is TGTGCCAGCAGCTTACCCGATGCCGGACTACCCGACGCGGGAGGTCGTACAGATACGCAGTATTTT. This chain links TRBV7-3 with TRBJ2-3, with TRBD2 matching over 8 bases. CDR1 is SGHTA, CDR2 FQGTGA, per germline. The CDR3 is 22 amino acids. With V trimmed by 2 bases and J by 3 bases, 25 bases remained unmatched.

This chain uses TRBV7-2 with TRBJ1-1; D may be TRBD1 (5 bases). V lost 6 bases and J 1 base, leaving 12 bases between the germline ends. From germline, CDR1 is SGHTA and CDR2 FQGNSA. This CDR3 region has 14 residues. CDR3 residues: CASRQTEENTEAFF. For the CDR3, the DNA is TGTGCCAGCAGACAGACAGAGGAGAACACTGAAGCTTTCTTT.

In nucleotides, the CDR3 is TGTGCCAGCAGTTACCCAGCGGGACCCTACAATGAGCAGTTCTTC. Amino acid sequence: CASSYPAGPYNEQFF. The chain is built from TRBV6-2 or TRBV6-3 and TRBJ2-1, with 7 bases matching TRBD2. After removal of 2 bases from V and 2 bases from J, the junction contained 3 bases not matched to a gene. The CDR3 is 15 amino acids. Germline assignment: CDR1 MNHEY and CDR2 SVGEGT.

The chain couples TRBV7-8 to TRBJ2-2; tentatively, D is TRBD2 (5 bases). The V gene's germline CDR1 is SGHVS and CDR2 FQNEAQ. This CDR3 has 17 residues. The germline V and J ends were trimmed by 5 bases and 0 bases, with 16 bases remaining between them. The CDR3, as DNA: TGTGCCAGCAGCCCCCGGTTTGGAGGAGCGAACACCGGGGAGCTGTTTTTT. Residues: CASSPRFGGANTGELFF.

This clonotype has just a few counts. V and J are TRBV7-2 and TRBJ2-4, with TRBD2 matching 8 bases. J lost 6 bases, V lost 1 base, and 5 bases had no gene match. CDR1 is SGHTA, CDR2 FQGNSA, per germline. This CDR3 has 15 amino acids. The CDR3 region has the DNA TGTGCCAGCAGCTTAGGAGCGGGAGCTGGAAACATTCAGTACTTC. Translating gives CASSLGAGAGNIQYF. Combining the CDR3 with reference TRBV7-2 and TRBJ2-4 gives the whole variable domain GAGVSQSPSNKVTEKGKDVELRCDPISGHTALYWYRQSLGQGLEFLIYFQGNSAPDKSGLPSDRFSAERTGGSVSTLTIQRTQQEDSAVYLCASSLGAGAGNIQYFGAGTRLSVL.

This clonotype was observed a few times. V is TRBV19 and J is TRBJ1-3; D ambiguous. The ends were cut back, 6 bases at V and 0 bases at J, with 12 bases in the middle. The CDR3 length is 15 residues. CDR1 is LNHDA, CDR2 SQIVND, per germline (reference sequence). The CDR3, as DNA: TGTGCCAGTAGGACCTCGAGAGCCTCTGGAAACACCATATATTTT. It is translated as CASRTSRASGNTIYF.

The table lists this clonotype with a count of one. The V call is TRBV24-1, the J call TRBJ2-1, with 11 bases that match TRBD2. The CDR3 runs 17 residues. V shed 4 bases, J shed 3 bases, and the junction held 7 bases outside the gene matches. Germline lookup yields CDR1 KGHDR and CDR2 SFDVKD. In nucleotides, the CDR3 is TGTGCCACCAGTGACCCGCAGACTAGCGGGGACTACAATGAGCAGTTCTTC. As protein: CATSDPQTSGDYNEQFF.

The chain links TRBV6-5 to TRBJ2-7, with D possibly being TRBD1 (6 bases). The V gene lost 2 bases and the J gene lost 1 base, with 12 bases spanning the gap. Germline values: CDR1 MNHEY, CDR2 SVGAGI. The CDR3 is made up of 15 amino acids. CDR3 bases: TGTGCCAGCAGTTACCGCCCCACAGGGTCCTACGAGCAGTACTTC. Encoded protein: CASSYRPTGSYEQYF.

This rearrangement joins TRBV19 to TRBJ2-1; D possibly uses TRBD1 or TRBD2 (7 bases each). This CDR3 contains 15 residues. From germline, CDR1 is LNHDA and CDR2 SQIVND (reference sequence). Deletions cut 6 bases from V and 9 bases from J, with 21 bases between. The DNA of the CDR3 is TGTGCCAGTAGCCCACAGGGGCGGGAGCGGACTGAGCAGTTCTTC. This encodes CASSPQGRERTEQFF. The full variable domain, rest sourced from reference TRBV19 and TRBJ2-1, is DGGITQSPKYLFRKEGQNVTLSCEQNLNHDAMYWYRQDPGQGLRLIYYSQIVNDFQKGDIAEGYSVSREKKESFPLTVTSAQKNPTAFYLCASSPQGRERTEQFFGPGTRLTVL.

V is TRBV3-1 and J is TRBJ1-2, with 9 bases lining up with TRBD1. CDR3 length: 15 amino acids. Germline V gene data show CDR1 as LGHDT and CDR2 as YNNKEL (reference sequence). After removal of 1 base from V and 2 bases from J, the junction contained 2 bases not matched to a gene. CDR3 protein: CASSQAGQGNYGYTF. The CDR3 bases are TGTGCCAGCAGCCAAGCGGGACAGGGAAACTATGGCTACACCTTC.

The rearrangement uses TRBV12-3 or TRBV12-4 and TRBJ2-3; unclear D gene. Deletions cut 4 bases from V and 4 bases from J, with 3 bases between. The CDR3 is made up of 11 amino acids. The CDR3 bases are TGTGCCAGCAGTTGGGCAGATACGCAGTATTTT. Its protein product is CASSWADTQYF.

This clonotype has at least ten counts. The genes are TRBV7-2 and TRBJ2-5; D gene ambiguous. V lost 5 bases, J lost 7 bases, and 11 bases lay in between. The CDR3 has 12 amino acids. From germline, CDR1 is SGHTA and CDR2 FQGNSA. In DNA, the CDR3 is TGTGCCAGCAGCCCTCAGGAAGGGACCCAGTACTTC. Its translation: CASSPQEGTQYF.

This clonotype was found a few times. The V call is TRBV12-3 or TRBV12-4, the J call TRBJ2-3; D remains unclear. Trimming pared 5 bases from V and 5 bases from J, leaving 11 bases between. This CDR3 comprises 13 residues. The CDR3 coding sequence is TGTGCCAGCAGTCCCCGGTTGAGAGATACGCAGTATTTT. It translates to CASSPRLRDTQYF.

In this sample, this clonotype turned up many times. V usage is TRBV7-2 and J usage is TRBJ2-1; no firm D call. CDR1 is SGHTA and CDR2 is FQGNSA in the germline V gene. This CDR3 has 13 amino acids. The ends were cut back, 5 bases at V and 0 bases at J, with 5 bases in the middle. The CDR3 protein is CASSASSYNEQFF. The CDR3 nucleotides read TGTGCCAGCAGCGCAAGCTCCTACAATGAGCAGTTCTTC.

The chain links TRBV24-1 to TRBJ2-1, with 8 bases fitting TRBD2. The CDR3 contains 12 residues. The V gene's germline CDR1 is KGHDR and CDR2 SFDVKD. Trimming at V came to 4 bases and at J to 10 bases, leaving 2 bases not matched to a gene. The DNA of the CDR3 is TGTGCCACCAGTGAACGGACTAGCGAGCAGTTCTTC. Translation: CATSERTSEQFF.

This clonotype has just a few counts. The chain has TRBV6-2 or TRBV6-3 and TRBJ2-1; 7 bases agree with TRBD1. With 2 bases clipped from V and 7 bases from J, the junction kept 5 bases outside the gene matches. Germline CDR1 and CDR2: MNHEY and SVGEGT. The CDR3 contains 14 residues. The CDR3 bases are TGTGCCAGCAGTTACGGGACAGTAGGGAATGAGCAGTTCTTC. Protein product: CASSYGTVGNEQFF.

This clonotype was counted between two and nine times. The genes are TRBV6-1 and TRBJ2-1, with 9 bases aligning to TRBD2. The germline V gene has CDR1 MNHNS and CDR2 SASEGT. V shed 5 bases, J shed 6 bases, and the junction held 11 bases outside the gene matches. The CDR3 is made up of 16 amino acids. The CDR3 spells CASSPAEDSGSNEQFF. In DNA, the CDR3 is TGTGCCAGCAGTCCGGCCGAAGATAGCGGGAGCAATGAGCAGTTCTTC.